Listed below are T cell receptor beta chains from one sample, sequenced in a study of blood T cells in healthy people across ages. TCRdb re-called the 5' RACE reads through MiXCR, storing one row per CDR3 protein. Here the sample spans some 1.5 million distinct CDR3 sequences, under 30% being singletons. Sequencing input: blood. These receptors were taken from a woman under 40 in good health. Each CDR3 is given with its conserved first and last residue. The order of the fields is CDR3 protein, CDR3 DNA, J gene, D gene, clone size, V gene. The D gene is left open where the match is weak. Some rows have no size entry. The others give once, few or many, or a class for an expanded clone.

CDR3aa: CASSLAGESRGYTF; CDR3nt: TGTGCCAGCAGCTTAGCAGGGGAAAGTCGTGGCTACACCTTC; j_gene: TRBJ1-2; d_gene: .; abundance: many; v_gene: TRBV7-2
CDR3aa: CATSDPGQGNTEAFF; CDR3nt: TGTGCCACCAGTGATCCAGGACAGGGGAACACTGAAGCTTTCTTT; j_gene: TRBJ1-1; d_gene: TRBD1; abundance: few; v_gene: TRBV24-1
CDR3aa: CASSLFGSAGANVLTF; CDR3nt: TGCGCCAGCAGCTTGTTCGGGTCGGCTGGGGCCAACGTCCTGACTTTC; j_gene: TRBJ2-6; d_gene: .; abundance: few; v_gene: TRBV5-1
CDR3aa: CASSLAQRSEQYF; CDR3nt: TGTGCCAGCAGCCTAGCACAGCGGAGCGAGCAGTACTTC; j_gene: TRBJ2-7; d_gene: .; abundance: few; v_gene: TRBV9
CDR3aa: CASSSGVGQGYTGELFF; CDR3nt: TGTGCCAGCAGCTCTGGGGTGGGTCAGGGTTACACCGGGGAGCTGTTTTTT; j_gene: TRBJ2-2; d_gene: .; abundance: once; v_gene: TRBV7-2
CDR3aa: CATSSQGEGSNQPQHF; CDR3nt: TGTGCCACCAGTAGTCAGGGAGAGGGTAGCAATCAGCCCCAGCATTTT; j_gene: TRBJ1-5; d_gene: .; abundance: .; v_gene: TRBV24-1
CDR3aa: CASKGETVTEAFF; CDR3nt: TGTGCCAGCAAAGGGGAGACGGTCACTGAAGCTTTCTTT; j_gene: TRBJ1-1; d_gene: .; abundance: few; v_gene: TRBV27
CDR3aa: CASALERGGSDTQYF; CDR3nt: TGCGCCAGCGCCCTTGAGCGGGGGGGCTCTGATACGCAGTATTTT; j_gene: TRBJ2-3; d_gene: TRBD2; abundance: once; v_gene: TRBV5-1
CDR3aa: CASSLTAGEGANVLTF; CDR3nt: TGTGCCAGCAGTCTTACGGCAGGGGAAGGGGCCAACGTCCTGACTTTC; j_gene: TRBJ2-6; d_gene: .; abundance: .; v_gene: TRBV7-3
CDR3aa: CASSYSTDRPYEQYF; CDR3nt: TGTGCCAGCAGTTACTCGACAGACAGACCCTACGAGCAGTACTTC; j_gene: TRBJ2-7; d_gene: .; abundance: .; v_gene: TRBV6-2/TRBV6-3
CDR3aa: CAISESTGGNTEAFF; CDR3nt: TGTGCCATCAGTGAGTCCACAGGGGGAAACACTGAAGCTTTCTTT; j_gene: TRBJ1-1; d_gene: TRBD1; abundance: .; v_gene: TRBV10-3
CDR3aa: CASSGIAGNSYNEQFF; CDR3nt: TGTGCCAGCAGTGGCATAGCGGGGAACTCCTACAATGAGCAGTTCTTC; j_gene: TRBJ2-1; d_gene: TRBD2; abundance: few; v_gene: TRBV12-3/TRBV12-4
CDR3aa: CASSQAQGTVGREQYF; CDR3nt: TGCGCCAGCAGCCAAGCTCAGGGGACGGTAGGGAGGGAGCAGTACTTC; j_gene: TRBJ2-4; d_gene: .; abundance: .; v_gene: TRBV4-1
CDR3aa: CASSSIGGYRAPNQPQHF; CDR3nt: TGTGCCAGCAGCTCGATTGGAGGGTATAGGGCCCCGAATCAGCCCCAGCATTTT; j_gene: TRBJ1-5; d_gene: .; abundance: .; v_gene: TRBV5-6
CDR3aa: CSVHANTEAFF; CDR3nt: TGCAGCGTTCATGCGAACACTGAAGCTTTCTTT; j_gene: TRBJ1-1; d_gene: .; abundance: .; v_gene: TRBV29-1
CDR3aa: CASSLDAGAAKNIQYF; CDR3nt: TGTGCCAGCAGCTTGGATGCGGGAGCAGCCAAAAACATTCAGTACTTC; j_gene: TRBJ2-4; d_gene: TRBD2; abundance: many; v_gene: TRBV5-5